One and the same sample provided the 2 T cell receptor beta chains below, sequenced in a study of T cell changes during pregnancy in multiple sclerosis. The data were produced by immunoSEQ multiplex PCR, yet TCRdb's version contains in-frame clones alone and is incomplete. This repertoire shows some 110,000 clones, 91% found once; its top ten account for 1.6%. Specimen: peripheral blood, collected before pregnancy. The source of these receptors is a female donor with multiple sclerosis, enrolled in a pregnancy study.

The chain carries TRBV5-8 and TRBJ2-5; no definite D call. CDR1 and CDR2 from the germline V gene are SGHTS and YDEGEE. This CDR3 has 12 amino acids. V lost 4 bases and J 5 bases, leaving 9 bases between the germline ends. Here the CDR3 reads CASSSPSETQYF. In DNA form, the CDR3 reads TGTGCCAGCAGCAGCCCCTCGGAGACCCAGTACTTC.

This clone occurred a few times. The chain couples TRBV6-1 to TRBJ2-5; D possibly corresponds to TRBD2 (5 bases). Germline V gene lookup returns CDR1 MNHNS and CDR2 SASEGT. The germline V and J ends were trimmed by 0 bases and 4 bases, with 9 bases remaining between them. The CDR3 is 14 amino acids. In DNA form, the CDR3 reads TGTGCCAGCAGTGAAGCTTCGGCGGGAGAGACCCAGTACTTC. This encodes CASSEASAGETQYF.